A single sample gave rise to the 11 T cell receptor beta chains below, sequenced in a study of blood T cell repertoires in COVID-19. Only in-frame clones appear in the TCRdb table, and some are missing; sequencing was by immunoSEQ multiplex PCR. The sample consists of around 68,000 clones, over 75% of them appearing once. Sequencing was done on a sample of peripheral blood. All receptors come from a human donor in a cohort sampled during active COVID-19.

This clone appeared a single time. The chain has TRBV20-1 and TRBJ2-5; weak D call: TRBD2 (5 bases). CDR3 length: 14 residues. V was pared by 3 bases and J by 4 bases, with 15 bases between. From germline, CDR1 is DFQATT and CDR2 SNEGSKA (reference sequence). Here the CDR3 DNA reads TGCAGTGCTAGTCCCCCTGTGGACTCAGAGACCCAGTACTTC. It is translated as CSASPPVDSETQYF.

The rearrangement uses TRBV2 and TRBJ2-3; D ambiguous. Trimming took 2 bases from V and 0 from J, leaving 12 bases between them. Germline V gene sequence: CDR1 SNHLY, CDR2 FYNNEI. The CDR3 consists of 16 residues. CDR3 sequence: CASSEIPVPSTDTQYF. DNA of the CDR3: TGTGCCAGCAGTGAAATTCCGGTCCCTAGCACAGATACGCAGTATTTT.

V usage is TRBV18 and J usage is TRBJ2-1; D is perhaps TRBD2 (6 bases). The V gene's germline CDR1 is KGHSH and CDR2 LQKENI. This CDR3 contains 15 residues. V was shortened by 3 bases and J by 7 bases, with 16 bases between the two germline ends. CDR3 loop: CASSPLGDGLNEQFF. In DNA form, the CDR3 reads TGTGCCAGCTCACCTCTCGGGGACGGACTAAATGAGCAGTTCTTC.

The chain links TRBV10-3 to TRBJ1-1; a possible D gene is TRBD1 (6 bases). The CDR3 totals 14 residues. Deletions cut 4 bases from V and 1 base from J, with 10 bases between. In germline, CDR1 is ENHRY, CDR2 SYGVKD. The CDR3 region has the DNA TGTGCCATCAGTGTCGGGACAACGAACACTGAAGCTTTCTTT. Translation gives CAISVGTTNTEAFF.

This clone is a singleton in its sample. The chain recombines TRBV11-2 with TRBJ1-5; D unresolved. CDR3 size: 13 residues. Per the germline V gene, CDR1 is SGHAT and CDR2 is FQNNGV. The CDR3 loop reads CASARRSEQPQHF. Written as DNA, the CDR3 is TGTGCGTCGGCTAGGCGGTCGGAACAGCCCCAGCATTTT.

The chain employs TRBV11-2 and TRBJ2-1; tentatively, D is TRBD2 (6 bases). Trimming shortened V by 5 bases and J by 6 bases, and 11 bases separated the two germline ends. CDR1 and CDR2 (germline): SGHAT, FQNNGV. The CDR3 runs to 13 residues. The CDR3 DNA reads as TGTGCCAGCAGCACCCAGCGGGTCAATGAGCAGTTCTTC. Its protein is CASSTQRVNEQFF.

The chain employs TRBV9 and TRBJ1-3; TRBD1 matches at 8 bases. Germline V CDR1 and CDR2: SGDLS, YYNGEE. CDR3 length: 14 amino acids. The V and J ends lost 4 bases and 4 bases, in that order; junction bases with no gene match: 4. Here the CDR3 DNA reads TGTGCCAGCAGCCCGGGGACAGGCGGAAACACCATATATTTT. The encoded protein is CASSPGTGGNTIYF.

V is TRBV18 and J is TRBJ2-4; 7 bases align to TRBD1. With 2 bases clipped from V and 1 base from J, the junction kept 2 bases outside the gene matches. The CDR3 loop spans 15 amino acids. Germline assignment: CDR1 KGHSH and CDR2 LQKENI. The CDR3 coding sequence is TGTGCCAGCTCACCAGACAGGGCGGCCAAAAACATTCAGTACTTC. The encoded protein is CASSPDRAAKNIQYF. The whole variable domain, filled in from reference TRBV18 and TRBJ2-4, reads NAGVMQNPRHLVRRRGQEARLRCSPMKGHSHVYWYRQLPEEGLKFMVYLQKENIIDESGMPKERFSAEFPKEGPSILRIQQVVRGDSAAYFCASSPDRAAKNIQYFGAGTRLSVL.

The genes are TRBV4-3 and TRBJ1-2, with D possibly being TRBD1 (6 bases). Trimming cost V 2 bases and J 6 bases, with 10 bases left between them. CDR1 is LGHNA and CDR2 is YSLEER in the germline V gene. CDR3 size: 13 residues. CDR3 sequence reads: CASSQRPGDGYTF. The CDR3 DNA is TGCGCCAGCAGCCAAAGACCAGGGGATGGCTACACCTTC.

Here the CDR3 reads CASSFINQPQHF. In DNA form, the CDR3 reads TGTGCCAGCAGCTTTATAAATCAGCCCCAGCATTTT. The chain links TRBV7-6 to TRBJ1-5; no clear D. This CDR3 spans 12 amino acids. V lost 3 bases and J lost 4, with 4 bases in between. Germline V CDR1 and CDR2: SGHVS, FNYEAQ.

This chain connects TRBV2 to TRBJ2-7; 10 bases are shared with TRBD1. The germline V gene encodes CDR1 SNHLY and CDR2 FYNNEI. This CDR3 is built from 16 residues. J lost 4 bases, V lost 3 bases, and 9 bases had no gene match. CDR3 sequence reads: CASSDGWGTGVYEQYF. In nucleotides, the CDR3 is TGTGCCAGCAGTGACGGGTGGGGGACAGGGGTTTACGAGCAGTACTTC.